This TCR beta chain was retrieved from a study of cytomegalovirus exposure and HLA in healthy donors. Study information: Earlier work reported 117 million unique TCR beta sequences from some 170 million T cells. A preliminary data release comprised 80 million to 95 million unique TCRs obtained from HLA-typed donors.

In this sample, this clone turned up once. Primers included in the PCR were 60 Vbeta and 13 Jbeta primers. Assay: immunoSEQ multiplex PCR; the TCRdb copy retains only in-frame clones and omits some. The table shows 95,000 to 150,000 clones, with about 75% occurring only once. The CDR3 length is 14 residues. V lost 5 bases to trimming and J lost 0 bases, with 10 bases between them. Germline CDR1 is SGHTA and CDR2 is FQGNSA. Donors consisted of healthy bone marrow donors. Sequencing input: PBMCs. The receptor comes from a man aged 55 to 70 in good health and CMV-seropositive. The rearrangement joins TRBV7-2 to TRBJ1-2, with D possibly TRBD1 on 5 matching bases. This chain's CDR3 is CASSPRQPNYGYTF. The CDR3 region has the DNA TGTGCCAGCAGCCCCCGACAGCCTAACTATGGCTACACCTTC.